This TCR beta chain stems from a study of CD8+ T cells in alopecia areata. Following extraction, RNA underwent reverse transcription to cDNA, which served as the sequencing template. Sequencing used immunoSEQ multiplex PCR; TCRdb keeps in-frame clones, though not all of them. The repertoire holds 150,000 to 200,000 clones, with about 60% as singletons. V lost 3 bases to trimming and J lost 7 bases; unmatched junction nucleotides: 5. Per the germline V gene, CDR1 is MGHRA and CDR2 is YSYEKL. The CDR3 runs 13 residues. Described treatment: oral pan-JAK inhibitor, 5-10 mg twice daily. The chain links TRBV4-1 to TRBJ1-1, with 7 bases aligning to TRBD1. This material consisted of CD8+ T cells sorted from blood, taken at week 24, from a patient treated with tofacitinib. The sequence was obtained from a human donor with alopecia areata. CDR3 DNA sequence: TGCGCCAGCAGCCAGACCGGACAGGTTGAAGCTTTCTTT. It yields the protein CASSQTGQVEAFF.